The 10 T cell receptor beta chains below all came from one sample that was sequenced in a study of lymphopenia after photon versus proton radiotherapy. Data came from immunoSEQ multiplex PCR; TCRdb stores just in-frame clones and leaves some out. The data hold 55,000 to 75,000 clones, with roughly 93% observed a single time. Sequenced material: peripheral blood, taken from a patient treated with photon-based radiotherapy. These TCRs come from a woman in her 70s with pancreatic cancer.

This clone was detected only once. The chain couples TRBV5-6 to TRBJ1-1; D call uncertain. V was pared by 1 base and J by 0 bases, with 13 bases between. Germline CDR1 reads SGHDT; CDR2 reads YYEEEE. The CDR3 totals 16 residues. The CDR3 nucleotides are TGTGCCAGCAGCTTGTTCCCCCCCGACCTGAACACTGAAGCTTTCTTT. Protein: CASSLFPPDLNTEAFF.

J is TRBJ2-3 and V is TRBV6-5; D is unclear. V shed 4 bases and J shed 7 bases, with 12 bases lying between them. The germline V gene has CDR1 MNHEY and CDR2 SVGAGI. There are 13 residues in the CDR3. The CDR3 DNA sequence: TGTGCCAGCAGTTCCGACGTCCCGTATACGCAGTATTTT. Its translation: CASSSDVPYTQYF.

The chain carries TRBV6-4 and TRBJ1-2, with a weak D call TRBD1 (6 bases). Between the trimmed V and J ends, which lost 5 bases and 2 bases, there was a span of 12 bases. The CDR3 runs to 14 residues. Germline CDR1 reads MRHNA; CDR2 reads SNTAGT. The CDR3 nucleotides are TGTGCCAGCAGTCAAAGGGGGAGAAACTATGGCTACACCTTC. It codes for CASSQRGRNYGYTF.

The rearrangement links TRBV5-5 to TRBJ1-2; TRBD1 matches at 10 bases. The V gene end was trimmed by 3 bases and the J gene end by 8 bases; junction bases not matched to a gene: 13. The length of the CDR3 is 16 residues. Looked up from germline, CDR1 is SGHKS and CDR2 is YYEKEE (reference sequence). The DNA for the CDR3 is TGTGCCAGCAGCTCCGGAGGGACAGGGGAGGCGTTAGGCTACACCTTC. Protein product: CASSSGGTGEALGYTF.

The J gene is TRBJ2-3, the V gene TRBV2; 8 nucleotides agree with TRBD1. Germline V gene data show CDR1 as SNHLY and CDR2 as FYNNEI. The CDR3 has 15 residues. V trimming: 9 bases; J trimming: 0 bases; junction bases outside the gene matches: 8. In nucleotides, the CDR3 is TGTGCCAGTGAGGACAGGGCCCGTAGCACAGATACGCAGTATTTT. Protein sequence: CASEDRARSTDTQYF.

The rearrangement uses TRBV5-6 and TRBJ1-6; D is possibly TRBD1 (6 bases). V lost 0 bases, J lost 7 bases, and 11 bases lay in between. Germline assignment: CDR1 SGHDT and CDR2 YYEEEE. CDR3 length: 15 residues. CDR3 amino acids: CASSLAGQKNSPLHF. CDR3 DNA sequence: TGTGCCAGCAGCTTGGCAGGACAGAAGAATTCACCCCTCCACTTT. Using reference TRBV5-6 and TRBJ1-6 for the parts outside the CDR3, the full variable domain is DAGVTQSPTHLIKTRGQQVTLRCSPKSGHDTVSWYQQALGQGPQFIFQYYEEEERQRGNFPDRFSGHQFPNYSSELNVNALLLGDSALYLCASSLAGQKNSPLHFGNGTRLTVT.

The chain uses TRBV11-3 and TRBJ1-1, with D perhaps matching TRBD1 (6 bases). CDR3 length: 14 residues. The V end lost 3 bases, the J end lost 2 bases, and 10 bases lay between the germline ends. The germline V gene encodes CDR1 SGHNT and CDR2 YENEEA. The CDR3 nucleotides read TGTGCCAGCAGCTTTTCAGGGGATAACACTGAAGCTTTCTTT. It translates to CASSFSGDNTEAFF.

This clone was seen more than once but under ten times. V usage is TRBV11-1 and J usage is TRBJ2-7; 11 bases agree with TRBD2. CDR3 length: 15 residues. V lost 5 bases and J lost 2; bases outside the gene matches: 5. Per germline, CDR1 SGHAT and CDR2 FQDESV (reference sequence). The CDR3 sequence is CASSPTSGMTYEQYF. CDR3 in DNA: TGTGCCAGCAGCCCGACTAGCGGGATGACCTACGAGCAGTACTTC. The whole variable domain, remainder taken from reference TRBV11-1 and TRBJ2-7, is EAEVAQSPRYKITEKSQAVAFWCDPISGHATLYWYRQILGQGPELLVQFQDESVVDDSQLPKDRFSAERLKGVDSTLKIQPAELGDSAMYLCASSPTSGMTYEQYFGPGTRLTVT.

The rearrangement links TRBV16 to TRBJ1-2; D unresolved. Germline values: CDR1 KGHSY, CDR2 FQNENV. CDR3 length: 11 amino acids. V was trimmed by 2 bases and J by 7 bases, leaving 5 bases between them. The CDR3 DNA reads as TGTGCCAGCAGCCAAATATCTGGCTACACCTTC. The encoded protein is CASSQISGYTF. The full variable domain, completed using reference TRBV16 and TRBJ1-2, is GEEVAQTPKHLVRGEGQKAKLYCAPIKGHSYVFWYQQVLKNEFKFLISFQNENVFDETGMPKERFSAKCLPNSPCSLEIQATKLEDSAVYFCASSQISGYTFGSGTRLTVV.

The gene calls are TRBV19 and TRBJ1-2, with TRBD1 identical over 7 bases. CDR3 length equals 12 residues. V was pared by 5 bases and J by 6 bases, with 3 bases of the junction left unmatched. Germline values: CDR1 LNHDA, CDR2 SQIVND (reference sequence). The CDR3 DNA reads TGTGCCAGTAGTCGACAGGGAAATGGCTACACCTTC. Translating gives CASSRQGNGYTF.